The entry below gives a single T cell receptor (beta chain) sequence along with its context. What antigen it recognizes has not been identified. No base quality values were provided; no much bigger clone lies one nucleotide off. Sequenced using an Illumina HiSeq 1500. The public reads were quality trimmed at Q25 with fastp and then assembled into clones with MiXCR by TCRdb, keeping productive beta chains. When rows share a CDR3 protein, they turn into one entry using the most common DNA and genes. The sample table contains about 310,000 distinct CDR3 sequences; only one count was recorded for roughly 25% of them. The ten most abundant clones make up about an eighth of the sample. This sample was taken from a study of T cell repertoires in cytomegalovirus infection (dated by TCRdb to 2018 to 2020). Background on the whole study: Alongside well-studied HLA-B-restricted epitopes, the peptide stimulations were aimed at recently identified HLA-C-restricted CMV epitopes, whose presentation resists viral immunomodulation. The HLA type of each donor mattered for the analysis, because public TCR beta signatures pointed to carriage of CMV infection along with the matching HLA type. Study-wide conclusions, independent of this receptor: In both this cohort and an independent cohort of some 350 donors, the cumulative frequency of public TCR beta family members distinguished carriers of CMV infection plus the relevant HLA type. The ex vivo response was dominated by HLA-C-restricted CMV-specific TCR beta clonotypes, which also provided the single most frequent clonotype in two of eight donors.

The intended sense of this specimen's treatment or condition label: in vitro stimulation with specific CMV peptide epitopes to enrich CMV-specific T cells. Here V drops 0 bases and J drops 7 bases, and the junction holds 12 bases not matched to any gene. Based on the germline V gene, the CDR1 and CDR2 sequences are KGHDR and SFDVKD. Counted from cysteine to phenylalanine, this CDR3 has 18 amino acids. The only DNA kept is the CDR3, 54 bases in frame from the first base. Material: cultured PBMCs, obtained from culture after CMV antigen stimulation. The receptor chain draws on TRBV24-1 and TRBJ2-2, and 8 bases in between align with TRBD1. The sequence came from a human donor in good health (CMV status not recorded). Some clones in this sample may be carry-over from other donors' samples. The nucleotides are TGTGCCACCAGTGATTTGTCGTTGGGCAGGGGGCGAATCGGGGAGCTGTTTTTT. This sequence encodes CATSDLSLGRGRIGELFF.